Listed below are T cell receptor beta chains from one sample, sequenced in a study of T cell responses to AZD1222 COVID-19 vaccine. Assay: immunoSEQ multiplex PCR; the TCRdb copy retains only in-frame clones and omits some. Of 150,000 or so clones listed, about 90% are singletons. The sequenced sample was peripheral blood, obtained 28 days after the second AZD1222 dose. These TCRs come from an adult who received the AZD1222 COVID-19 vaccine. CDR3s include the opening cysteine and the closing phenylalanine or tryptophan. The D gene is left open where the match is weak. Clone size is given for some rows only: seen once, a few or many times, or a class if the clone is expanded.

TRBV7-2	-	-	TRBJ2-3	TGTGCCAGCAGCCCCGGGAAAGTCTATACAGATACGCAGTATTTT	CASSPGKVYTDTQYF
TRBV5-4	-	-	TRBJ2-3	TGTGCCAGCCGGGACCAGAGGGGTAGCACAGATACGCAGTATTTT	CASRDQRGSTDTQYF
TRBV2	-	-	TRBJ2-1	TGTGCCAGCAGTGCTAGGATCAATGAGCAGTTCTTC	CASSARINEQFF
TRBV12-3/TRBV12-4	-	-	TRBJ1-5	TGTGCCAGCAGTTTAGACAGAACAATACTTTTT	CASSLDRTILF
TRBV9	-	TRBD2	TRBJ2-2	TGTGCCAGCAGCGCGCGGACTAGCGGGAGCGGGGCCGGGGAGCTGTTTTTT	CASSARTSGSGAGELFF
TRBV7-2	-	-	TRBJ2-3	TGTGCCAGCAGCTTAGTTGGCGGGGAGTATACGCAGTATTTT	CASSLVGGEYTQYF
TRBV5-4	-	TRBD1	TRBJ1-6	TGTGCCAGCAGCTCGCGGACAGGTTCCAACTATAATTCACCCCTCCACTTT	CASSSRTGSNYNSPLHF
TRBV18	-	TRBD2	TRBJ2-7	TGTGCCAGCTCACCAGCGAGGAGAGCGGGAGGCTCCTACGAGCAGTACTTC	CASSPARRAGGSYEQYF
TRBV4-3	once	-	TRBJ1-1	TGCGCCAGCAGCCAAGATTCGGGGAGCTCTTTACAGCAATCCTTGAACACTGAAGCTTTCTTT	CASSQDSGSSLQQSLNTEAFF
TRBV6-1	-	-	TRBJ2-1	TGTGCCAGCAGTGAAGAGGCGAGCTCCTACAATGAGCAGTTCTTC	CASSEEASSYNEQFF
TRBV24-1	-	-	TRBJ2-3	TGTGCCACCAGTGAGGCCCTGCGAGATACGCAGTATTTT	CATSEALRDTQYF
TRBV4-2	few	-	TRBJ1-1	TGTGCCAGCAGCCTCCGGCGCGTCAACACTGAAGCTTTCTTT	CASSLRRVNTEAFF
TRBV28	-	-	TRBJ2-7	TGTGCCAGCACCTTGGGGGGACTGAACTACGAGCAGTACTTC	CASTLGGLNYEQYF
TRBV5-6	-	TRBD1	TRBJ2-7	TGTGCCAGCAGCGCAAGGGGGCAGGGACGATCCTACGAGCAGTACTTC	CASSARGQGRSYEQYF
TRBV7-9	-	-	TRBJ1-1	TGTGCCAGCAGCCACGCCGGGGGACGGAACACTGAAGCTTTCTTT	CASSHAGGRNTEAFF
TRBV6-6	-	TRBD1	TRBJ1-6	TGTGCCAGCAGTCGACAGGGGAGCTCCTATAATTCACCCCTCCACTTT	CASSRQGSSYNSPLHF
TRBV7-3	-	-	TRBJ2-1	TGTGCCAGCAGCGTCGGGGGTGAGCAGTTCTTC	CASSVGGEQFF
TRBV28	-	-	TRBJ1-1	TGTGCCAGCAGTTTACGTTCAGGGTTAACTGAAGCTTTCTTT	CASSLRSGLTEAFF
TRBV24-1	-	TRBD1	TRBJ2-2	TGTGCCACCAGTGATGCGGGGACAGGGCCTCTGGGGAACACCGGGGAGCTGTTTTTT	CATSDAGTGPLGNTGELFF
TRBV6-2/TRBV6-3	-	-	TRBJ2-7	TGTGCCAGCAGCCGCGACGGATACGAGCAGTACTTC	CASSRDGYEQYF
TRBV6-2/TRBV6-3	-	-	TRBJ1-4	TGTGCCAGCAGTTACGCCGTGGGGGCTAATGAAAAACTGTTTTTT	CASSYAVGANEKLFF
TRBV14	-	-	TRBJ2-2	TGTGCCAGCAGCGAACAGGGTTTCACCGGGGAGCTGTTTTTT	CASSEQGFTGELFF
TRBV11-2	-	-	TRBJ2-1	TGTGCCAGCAGCCTGATTAGGAATGAGCAGTTCTTC	CASSLIRNEQFF
TRBV5-1	-	TRBD1	TRBJ2-2	TGCGCCAGTCAGGACAGGGAAAACACCGGGGAGCTGTTTTTT	CASQDRENTGELFF
TRBV19	-	-	TRBJ2-2	TGTGCCAGTAGTCAGGGGGGGAACACCGGGGAGCTGTTTTTT	CASSQGGNTGELFF
TRBV10-3	-	-	TRBJ2-7	TGTGCCATCAGGGGGAGTAGCGGCGAGCAGTACTTC	CAIRGSSGEQYF
TRBV6-5	-	-	TRBJ2-1	TGTGCCAGCAGTTACTCGAAACAATCCAATGAGCAGTTCTTC	CASSYSKQSNEQFF